This TCR beta chain comes out of a study of T cell responses to AZD1222 COVID-19 vaccine. Whole-study findings and limits: Close to half of spike-specific TCRs reportedly recognize unmutated variant regions.

TCRdb's copy holds only in-frame clones and misses some; the assay was immunoSEQ multiplex PCR. The sample lists about 110,000 clones; approximately 90% were seen once. In germline, CDR1 is SGHTA, CDR2 FQGNSA. With 0 bases clipped from V and 5 bases from J, the junction kept 3 bases outside the gene matches. This CDR3 is built from 14 residues. A remark on this clone: Antigen: not known.

Samples with a second dose at about 4 or about 12 weeks were pooled together. The chain carries TRBV7-2 and TRBJ2-5, with 7 bases fitting TRBD2. This receptor was identified in an adult who received the AZD1222 COVID-19 vaccine. The sequenced sample was peripheral blood, obtained 28 days after the second AZD1222 dose. The CDR3 coding sequence is TGTGCCAGCAGCTTAGCACTAGCGTTGGAGACCCAGTACTTC. Encoded protein: CASSLALALETQYF.